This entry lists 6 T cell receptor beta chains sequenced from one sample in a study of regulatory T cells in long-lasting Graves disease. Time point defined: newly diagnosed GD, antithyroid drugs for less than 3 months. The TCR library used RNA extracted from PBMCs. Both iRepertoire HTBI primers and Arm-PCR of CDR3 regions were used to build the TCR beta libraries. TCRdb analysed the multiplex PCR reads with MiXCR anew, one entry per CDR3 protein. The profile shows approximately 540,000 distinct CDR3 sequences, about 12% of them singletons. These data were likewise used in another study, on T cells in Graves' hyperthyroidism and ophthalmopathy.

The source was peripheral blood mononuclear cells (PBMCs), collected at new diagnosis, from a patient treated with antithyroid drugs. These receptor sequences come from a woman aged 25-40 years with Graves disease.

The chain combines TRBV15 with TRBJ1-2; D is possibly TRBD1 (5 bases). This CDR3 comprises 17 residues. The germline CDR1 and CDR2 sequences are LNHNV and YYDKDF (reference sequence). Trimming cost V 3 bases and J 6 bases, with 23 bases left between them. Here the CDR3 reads CATSSPTPGARVNGYTF. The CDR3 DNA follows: TGTGCCACCAGCAGTCCCACTCCCGGGGCGCGTGTCAATGGCTACACCTTC.

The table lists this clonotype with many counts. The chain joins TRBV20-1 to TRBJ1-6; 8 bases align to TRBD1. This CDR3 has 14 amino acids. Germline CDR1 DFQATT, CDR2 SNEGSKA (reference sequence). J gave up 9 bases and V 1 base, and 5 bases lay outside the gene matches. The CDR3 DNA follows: TGCAGTGCTAGAGGTGTCAGGGGGCCTTCACCCCTCCACTTT. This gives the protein CSARGVRGPSPLHF.

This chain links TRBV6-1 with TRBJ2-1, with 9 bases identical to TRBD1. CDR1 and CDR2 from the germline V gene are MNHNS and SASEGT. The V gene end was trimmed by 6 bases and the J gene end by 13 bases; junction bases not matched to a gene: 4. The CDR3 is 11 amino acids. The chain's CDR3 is CASSSTGGQFF. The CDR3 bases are TGTGCCAGCAGCTCGACAGGGGGACAGTTCTTC.

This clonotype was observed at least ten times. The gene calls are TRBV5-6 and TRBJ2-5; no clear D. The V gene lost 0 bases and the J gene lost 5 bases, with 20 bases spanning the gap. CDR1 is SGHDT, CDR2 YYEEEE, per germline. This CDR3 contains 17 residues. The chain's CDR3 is CASSLEKGFDSIETQYF. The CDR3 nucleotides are TGTGCCAGCAGCTTGGAGAAGGGATTTGATTCCATTGAGACCCAGTACTTC.

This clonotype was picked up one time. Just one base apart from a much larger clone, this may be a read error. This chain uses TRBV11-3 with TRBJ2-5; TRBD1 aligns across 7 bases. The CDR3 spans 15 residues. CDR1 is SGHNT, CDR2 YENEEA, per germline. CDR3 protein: CASSLGYRGVETLYF. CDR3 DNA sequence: TGTGCCAGCAGCTTAGGCTACAGGGGAGTGGAGACCCTGTACTTC.

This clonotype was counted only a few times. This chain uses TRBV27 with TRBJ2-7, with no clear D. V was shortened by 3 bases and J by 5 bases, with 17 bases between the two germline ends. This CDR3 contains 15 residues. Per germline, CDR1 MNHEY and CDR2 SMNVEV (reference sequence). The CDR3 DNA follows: TGTGCCAGCAGTTTTACAGCTAACGAAATCGACGAGCAGTACTTC. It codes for CASSFTANEIDEQYF.